The rows below give T cell receptor beta chains drawn from one sample of a study of monozygotic twins with cystic fibrosis. Clones were read by immunoSEQ multiplex PCR, and TCRdb kept only the in-frame ones, dropping some. The sample gives approximately 27,000 clones, just over 90% of which show up once; around 0.56% is in the top ten. Specimen: blood. These receptors all stem from a girl aged 2-15 years with cystic fibrosis. The CDR3 runs from the conserved cysteine through the conserved F or W. A D gene is named only where the DNA matches it firmly. A row's size may be missing; if present it is once, few, many or a size class.

-,TRBJ2-7,-,14,TRBV7-2,CASNQLGGPYEQYF,TGTGCCAGCAACCAACTCGGGGGGCCTTACGAGCAGTACTTC
-,TRBJ2-7,TRBD1,14,TRBV6-6,CASSYGQDLYEQYF,TGTGCCAGCAGTTACGGACAGGACCTTTACGAGCAGTACTTC
-,TRBJ2-5,-,14,TRBV15,CATSRSFGKETQYF,TGTGCCACCAGCAGATCTTTTGGCAAGGAGACCCAGTACTTC
-,TRBJ2-2,-,15,TRBV30,CAWSLQTAITGELFF,TGTGCCTGGAGCCTACAGACAGCCATTACCGGGGAGCTGTTTTTT
-,TRBJ2-3,TRBD2,17,TRBV7-2,CASSYRTSGGYTDTQYF,TGTGCCAGCAGCTATAGGACTAGCGGGGGATACACAGATACGCAGTATTTT
-,TRBJ2-7,TRBD1,16,TRBV12-5,CASGLVLGQGGHEQYF,TGTGCTAGTGGTTTGGTACTTGGACAGGGGGGTCACGAGCAGTACTTC
-,TRBJ2-7,-,14,TRBV7-2,CASSLYVGLSEQYF,TGTGCCAGCAGCTTATACGTAGGTTTAAGCGAGCAGTACTTC
-,TRBJ2-2,TRBD1,15,TRBV5-1,CASSFGTVGTGELFF,TGCGCCAGCAGCTTCGGGACAGTGGGGACCGGGGAGCTGTTTTTT
-,TRBJ2-1,TRBD1,14,TRBV27,CASSFYRGSDEQFF,TGTGCCAGCAGTTTCTACAGGGGAAGCGATGAGCAGTTCTTC
-,TRBJ1-6,-,16,TRBV18,CASSPGDRLAGSPLHF,TGTGCCAGCTCACCAGGGGACCGGTTGGCGGGCTCACCCCTCCACTTT
-,TRBJ2-5,TRBD1,13,TRBV7-9,CASSNNRGETQYF,TGTGCCAGCAGCAATAACAGGGGAGAGACCCAGTACTTC
once,TRBJ2-3,TRBD2,14,TRBV7-2,CASSSGGKKDTQYF,TGTGCCAGCAGTAGCGGGGGAAAAAAAGATACGCAGTATTTT
-,TRBJ2-7,-,14,TRBV7-2,CASSLVGSSYEQYF,TGTGCCAGCAGCTTAGTAGGCAGCTCCTACGAGCAGTACTTC
-,TRBJ1-1,-,16,TRBV11-2,CASSLEGTKSTPEAFF,TGTGCCAGCAGCTTAGAGGGCACGAAATCAACACCTGAAGCTTTCTTT
-,TRBJ2-7,TRBD1,17,TRBV10-3,CAISEPSGTGKAYEQYF,TGTGCCATCAGTGAACCCTCCGGGACAGGGAAAGCCTACGAGCAGTACTTC
-,TRBJ1-6,-,17,TRBV27,CASSLMGWTVLNSPLHF,TGTGCCAGCAGTTTAATGGGCTGGACAGTCCTGAATTCACCCCTCCACTTT
-,TRBJ1-5,-,12,TRBV19,CASSETNQPQHF,TGTGCCAGTAGTGAGACCAATCAGCCCCAGCATTTT
once,TRBJ2-1,-,16,TRBV6-5,CASSYSELGDRNEQFF,TGTGCCAGCAGTTACTCCGAGCTTGGGGACCGAAATGAGCAGTTCTTC
-,TRBJ2-5,-,12,TRBV5-4,CASSLNEETQYF,TGTGCCAGCAGCCTGAACGAAGAGACCCAGTACTTC
few,TRBJ1-3,-,15,TRBV16,CASSQSSVSGNTIYF,TGTGCCAGCAGCCAATCTTCGGTCTCTGGAAACACCATATATTTT